This T cell receptor (beta chain) was retrieved from a study of blood T cell repertoires in COVID-19. Study in general: The United States, Italy and Spain supplied acute and convalescent COVID-19 samples. The analysed material was cDNA or gDNA that came from T cells, B-cell-depleted T cells, or PBMCs.

Method: immunoSEQ multiplex PCR; TCRdb's copy keeps in-frame clones and lacks some. The sample lists tens of thousands of clones; approximately 90% were seen once. There are 16 residues in the CDR3. Germline V gives CDR1 MGHDK, CDR2 SYGVNS. The V gene end was trimmed by 1 base and the J gene end by 3 bases; junction bases not matched to a gene: 8. This clonotype was sampled from a middle-aged man with active or convalescent COVID-19. The sample consisted of peripheral blood. The V and J genes are TRBV25-1 and TRBJ2-7, with 8 bases matching TRBD1. The CDR3, as DNA: TGTGCCAGCAGTGAATCTGGGACAGGACTGATCTACGAGCAGTACTTC. It specifies CASSESGTGLIYEQYF.